This is a list of T cell receptor beta chains from one sample in a study of blood T cell repertoires in COVID-19. Clones were sequenced by immunoSEQ multiplex PCR, and TCRdb holds only the in-frame ones, with some missing. The top ten clones hold approximately 19% of a sample with roughly 100,000 clones, about 75% of them seen once. Sample: peripheral blood. The source is a woman aged 65 to 85 with acute or convalescent COVID-19. CDR3s include the opening cysteine and the closing phenylalanine or tryptophan. Only some rows state a clone size, as once, few, many or a class for expanded clones.

>TRBJ2-5|TRBV10-2|once|13
CASRRGGEETQYF
>TRBJ2-2|TRBV11-3|NA|13
CASSQTRDGELFF
>TRBJ2-3|TRBV13|NA|15
CASSPMTSGGAKQYF
>TRBJ2-5|TRBV7-9|NA|13
CASSATSGETQYF
>TRBJ1-1|TRBV28|NA|15
CASSSPNRGNTEAFF
>TRBJ1-4|TRBV28|once|16
CASSLRGRGANEKLFF
>TRBJ2-3|TRBV7-9|NA|17
CASSTTTSGGGKDTQYF
>TRBJ2-1|TRBV6-5|NA|14
CASSSQTGRGEQFF
>TRBJ2-1|TRBV30|NA|17
CAWSQTSGGSSYNEQFF
>TRBJ2-1|TRBV2|NA|11
CASTAYNEQFF
>TRBJ1-1|TRBV6-6|once|14
CASSYTQKNTEAFF
>TRBJ1-1|TRBV10-3|NA|14
CAISESGWNTEAFF
>TRBJ1-5|TRBV25-1|NA|13
CASRAGGDQPQHF
>TRBJ2-5|TRBV5-6|NA|14
CASSPTGVRETQYF
>TRBJ2-5|TRBV6-5|NA|13
CASSKQGFGTQYF
>TRBJ2-1|TRBV6-5|NA|12
CASSPTDNEQFF
>TRBJ1-4|TRBV6-6|NA|17
CASTRSPGGEGNEKLFF
>TRBJ1-5|TRBV10-3|NA|15
CAISPDRGFGQPQHF
>TRBJ2-1|TRBV28|NA|16
CASSLTGGPSYNEQFF
>TRBJ2-7|TRBV6-5|few|15
CASREAGQATYEQYF
>TRBJ1-2|TRBV19|NA|13
CASGVTGQNGYTF
>TRBJ2-3|TRBV12-3/TRBV12-4|few|13
CASNGQGTDTQYF
>TRBJ1-5|TRBV5-1|NA|14
CASSSDSLNQPQHF
>TRBJ2-7|TRBV5-1|NA|13
CASSFSEANEQYF
>TRBJ1-3|TRBV5-1|NA|15
CASRLGQGSVNTIYF
>TRBJ2-2|TRBV11-3|few|14
CASSLLGSTGELFF
>TRBJ1-1|TRBV7-8|NA|15
CASSPSPQGRAEAFF
>TRBJ2-1|TRBV28|NA|19
CASRTTRRLLSGGYNEQFF
>TRBJ2-1|TRBV10-2|few|10
CATGSSEQFF
>TRBJ1-6|TRBV28|once|14
CASTGVHMNSPLHF
>TRBJ1-2|TRBV7-9|NA|13
CASSLSLGDGYTF
>TRBJ1-1|TRBV6-5|NA|13
CASSYRRDTEAFF
>TRBJ1-1|TRBV7-2|NA|16
CASSLVLVREASEAFF
>TRBJ1-2|TRBV20-1|few|11
CSAGTVYGYTF
>TRBJ1-6|TRBV6-5|NA|15
CASSLAAGVNSPLHF
>TRBJ1-5|TRBV10-3|NA|15
CAISDLDRADQPQHF
>TRBJ2-3|TRBV30|NA|12
CAWSVNQDTQYF
>TRBJ1-2|TRBV9|many|14
CASSVRTGFNGYTF
>TRBJ1-2|TRBV4-1|NA|15
CASSQAAGMDYGYTF
>TRBJ2-2|TRBV6-5|NA|15
CASSTGGNLLGELFF
>TRBJ2-1|TRBV28|NA|14
CASSLVSSYNEQFF
>TRBJ1-1|TRBV11-1|NA|16
CASSLETDRGTTEAFF
>TRBJ2-3|TRBV2|NA|11
CASSGAGAQYF
>TRBJ2-3|TRBV29-1|NA|13
CSVALSSTDTQYF
>TRBJ1-5|TRBV4-1|NA|16
CASSQPDRGGHQPQHF
>TRBJ2-7|TRBV5-6|NA|13
CASSLGHILEQYF
>TRBJ1-1|TRBV6-1|NA|12
CASSDTGTEAFF
>TRBJ1-1|TRBV5-8|few|14
CASSLWEGNTEAFF
>TRBJ2-7|TRBV28|NA|16
CASKTTARQGMHEQYF
>TRBJ2-3|TRBV10-1|NA|14
CASSYGGTTDTQYF
>TRBJ1-1|TRBV4-2|few|15
CASSQVEGAHTEAFF
>TRBJ1-5|TRBV19|NA|14
CASTTDRGNQPQHF
>TRBJ2-5|TRBV7-9|NA|15
CASSLLRGNQETQYF
>TRBJ2-1|TRBV29-1|few|11
CSVEIWREQFF
>TRBJ2-5|TRBV28|NA|14
CASSFGTGQETQYF
>TRBJ1-5|TRBV19|NA|16
CASLTQGGGGNQPQHF
>TRBJ2-3|TRBV6-1|NA|14
CASSEQRGVDTQYF
>TRBJ2-1|TRBV7-9|NA|16
CASSPTEGPAYNEQFF
>TRBJ1-3|TRBV11-3|few|15
CASSLAGSSGNTIYF
>TRBJ2-7|TRBV6-6|NA|14
CASTDRGGSYEQYF